These T cell receptor beta chains were read from a single sample in a study of shared clonotypes between healthy human individuals. Clones were sequenced by immunoSEQ multiplex PCR, and TCRdb holds only the in-frame ones, with some missing. The sample records some 630,000 clones, approximately 96% being singletons. Sequenced input: naive CD8+ T cells sorted from blood. The receptors here all came from a young woman in good health. Both conserved end residues are part of each CDR3. Fields, in order: clone size, CDR3 length, D gene, V gene, J gene, CDR3 DNA, CDR3 protein. The D gene is left open where the match is weak. Clone size is given for some rows only: seen once, a few or many times, or a class if the clone is expanded.

>NA|13|NA|TRBV5-1|TRBJ2-7
TGCGCCAGCAGCTTGGAACGGGAACGCGAGCAGTACTTC
CASSLEREREQYF
>NA|14|NA|TRBV5-1|TRBJ2-7
TGCGCCAGCAGCACGAACGACAATCTCTACGAGCAGTACTTC
CASSTNDNLYEQYF
>NA|10|NA|TRBV25-1|TRBJ2-3
TGTGCCAGCAGCGAGGATACGCAGTATTTT
CASSEDTQYF
>NA|14|NA|TRBV27|TRBJ2-1
TGTGCCAGCAGCCTCCTAGTATTAGGCAATGAGCAGTTCTTC
CASSLLVLGNEQFF
>NA|13|TRBD1|TRBV27|TRBJ1-5
TGTGCCAGCAGCGACAGGGGGTATCAGCCCCAGCATTTT
CASSDRGYQPQHF
>NA|15|NA|TRBV28|TRBJ1-2
TGTGCCAGCAGTCCACCCCTCGCCGGGAGCTATGGCTACACCTTC
CASSPPLAGSYGYTF
>NA|13|NA|TRBV27|TRBJ1-1
TGTGCCAGCAAGGACACCACGAACACTGAAGCTTTCTTT
CASKDTTNTEAFF
>NA|10|NA|TRBV20-1|TRBJ2-7
TGCAGTGCTCGAAACTACGAGCAGTACTTC
CSARNYEQYF
>NA|15|NA|TRBV6-5|TRBJ2-5
TGTGCCAGCAGTTACATGTCGGGGGGCCGGGAGACCCAGTACTTC
CASSYMSGGRETQYF
>NA|11|NA|TRBV6-5|TRBJ2-2
TGTGCCAGCCTTGGGCCCGGGGAGCTGTTTTTT
CASLGPGELFF
>NA|15|NA|TRBV5-1|TRBJ2-5
TGCGCCAGCAGCATCGGGGACCTCTACAAAGAGACCCAGTACTTC
CASSIGDLYKETQYF
>NA|16|TRBD2|TRBV19|TRBJ2-7
TGTGCCAGTAGTATAGGTGGCGGGAGGGAAGTGGACGAGCAGTACTTC
CASSIGGGREVDEQYF
>once|15|NA|TRBV5-4|TRBJ2-7
TGTGCCAGCAGCTGGGCTGGGGGGGGCGTCGACGAGCAGTACTTC
CASSWAGGGVDEQYF
>NA|13|NA|TRBV4-1|TRBJ2-5
TGCGCCAGCAGCGTGCGGGTACAAGAGACCCAGTACTTC
CASSVRVQETQYF
>NA|14|NA|TRBV19|TRBJ1-2
TGTGCCAGTAGTATCACGGGGGGGAACTATGGCTACACCTTC
CASSITGGNYGYTF
>NA|13|TRBD1|TRBV5-4|TRBJ1-2
TGTGCCAGCACCTCTGGACAGGGGTCTGGCTACACCTTC
CASTSGQGSGYTF
>once|12|NA|TRBV2|TRBJ2-7
TGTGCCAGCTCCGCTACTCCCTACGAGCAGTACTTC
CASSATPYEQYF
>NA|17|TRBD2|TRBV4-1|TRBJ2-5
TGCGCCAGCAGCCAAGGCGGACTAGCTGGCGGGCAAGAGACCCAGTACTTC
CASSQGGLAGGQETQYF
>once|14|NA|TRBV11-1|TRBJ1-1
TGTGCCAGCAGCGGCCACGGGACACCTAGGATGGCTTTCTTT
CASSGHGTPRMAFF
>NA|16|TRBD2|TRBV28|TRBJ2-2
TGTGCCAGCAGTTTCTTAGCGGGAGAGAACACCGGGGAGCTGTTTTTT
CASSFLAGENTGELFF
>NA|14|NA|TRBV9|TRBJ2-5
TGTGCCAGCAGCGTAGAAACGGCTGAAGAGACCCAGTACTTC
CASSVETAEETQYF
>NA|16|NA|TRBV19|TRBJ2-1
TGTGCCAGTAGTACCCCCAGCGGTAAAATCCCCCATGAGCAGTTCTTC
CASSTPSGKIPHEQFF
>NA|13|NA|TRBV9|TRBJ2-3
TGTGCCAGCAGCAGTAGCGGCACAGATACGCAGTATTTT
CASSSSGTDTQYF
>few|14|NA|TRBV19|TRBJ1-1
TGTGCCAGTAGCCACAGACCCATGAACACTGAAGCTTTCTTT
CASSHRPMNTEAFF
>NA|15|TRBD2|TRBV15|TRBJ2-7
TGTGCCACCAGCCGGACTAGCGGGAGAGTCAACGAGCAGTACTTC
CATSRTSGRVNEQYF
>NA|16|TRBD2|TRBV2|TRBJ2-5
TGTGCCAGCAGGAGGGGTAGCGGGAGGAACCAAGAGACCCAGTACTTC
CASRRGSGRNQETQYF
>NA|14|NA|TRBV11-2|TRBJ2-5
TGTGCCAGCAGCTTAGTGGGGGGCACGGAGACCCAGTACTTC
CASSLVGGTETQYF
>once|18|NA|TRBV21-1|TRBJ2-7
TGTGCCAGCAGCAAGAGGAAAGGTAGGGGGGATTGCACCTACGAGCAGTACTTC
CASSKRKGRGDCTYEQYF
>once|15|TRBD2|TRBV10-1|TRBJ2-3
TGCGCCAGCAGCATACTAGCGGGAGAGCCAGATACGCAGTATTTT
CASSILAGEPDTQYF
>NA|18|NA|TRBV25-1|TRBJ2-1
TGTGCCAGCAGTGAAAGCCCACCCAAACTTTTCTCCTACAATGAGCAGTTCTTC
CASSESPPKLFSYNEQFF
>NA|15|NA|TRBV27|TRBJ1-1
TGTGCCAGCAGTTTTCAGCTTTCCATCCGGACTGAAGCTTTCTTT
CASSFQLSIRTEAFF
>NA|14|NA|TRBV5-6|TRBJ2-3
TGTGCCAGCAGCTTGGGTCGCTCCACAGATACGCAGTATTTT
CASSLGRSTDTQYF
>NA|16|NA|TRBV4-1|TRBJ1-5
TGCGCCAGCAGCCAAGTTTCGGGGGCTGTCAATCAGCCCCAGCATTTT
CASSQVSGAVNQPQHF
>NA|16|TRBD2|TRBV9|TRBJ2-2
TGTGCCAGCAGCGTAGCGGGAGGGCTCCTCACCGGGGAGCTGTTTTTT
CASSVAGGLLTGELFF
>NA|13|NA|TRBV11-1|TRBJ2-5
TGTGCCAGCAGCTCAGGGGCCGGGGAGACCCAGTACTTC
CASSSGAGETQYF
>NA|14|NA|TRBV9|TRBJ2-7
TGTGCCAGCAGCGTAGAGGACGGAATTTACGAGCAGTACTTC
CASSVEDGIYEQYF
>NA|13|NA|TRBV7-9|TRBJ2-7
TGTGCCAGCAGCCCCTCGGGGCGCTACGAGCAGTACTTC
CASSPSGRYEQYF
>NA|14|NA|TRBV29-1|TRBJ2-3
TGCAGCGTTGAGTGGGCAGTTATCACAGATACGCAGTATTTT
CSVEWAVITDTQYF
>NA|14|NA|TRBV28|TRBJ1-1
TGTGCCAGCAGTTTTTTGAGAATGAACACTGAAGCTTTCTTT
CASSFLRMNTEAFF
>NA|17|NA|TRBV4-2|TRBJ2-2
TGTGCCAGCAGCCAAGATCTCAGGCACGTTAACACCGGGGAGCTGTTTTTT
CASSQDLRHVNTGELFF
>NA|15|TRBD1|TRBV2|TRBJ2-1
TGTGCCAGCAGGGACAGGGAGTGGGCCTACAATGAGCAGTTCTTC
CASRDREWAYNEQFF
>NA|18|NA|TRBV27|TRBJ2-3
TGTGCCAGCAGTTTAAATCCCGGGGGAGGAAGGGACACAGATACGCAGTATTTT
CASSLNPGGGRDTDTQYF
>NA|18|TRBD1|TRBV5-1|TRBJ2-6
TGCGCCAGCAGCTTGGTAGGGACAGGGAGGACTGGGGCCAACGTCCTGACTTTC
CASSLVGTGRTGANVLTF
>NA|15|NA|TRBV9|TRBJ2-7
TGTGCCAGCAGCGTAGCTGTGGGGCACTCCTACGAGCAGTACTTC
CASSVAVGHSYEQYF
>NA|15|TRBD1|TRBV10-1|TRBJ2-1
TGCGCCAGCAGTTTGACAGGGGTGGCCTACAATGAGCAGTTCTTC
CASSLTGVAYNEQFF